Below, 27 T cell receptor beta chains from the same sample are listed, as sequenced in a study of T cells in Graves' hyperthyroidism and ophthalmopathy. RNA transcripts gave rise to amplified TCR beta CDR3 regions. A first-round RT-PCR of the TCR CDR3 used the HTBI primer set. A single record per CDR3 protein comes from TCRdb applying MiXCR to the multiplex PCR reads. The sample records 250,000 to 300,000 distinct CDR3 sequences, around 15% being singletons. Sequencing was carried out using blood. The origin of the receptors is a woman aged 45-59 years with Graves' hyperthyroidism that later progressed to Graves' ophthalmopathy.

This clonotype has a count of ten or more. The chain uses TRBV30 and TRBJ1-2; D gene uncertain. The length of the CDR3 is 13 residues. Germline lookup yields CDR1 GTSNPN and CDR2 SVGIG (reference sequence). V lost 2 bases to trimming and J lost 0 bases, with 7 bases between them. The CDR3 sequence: CAWSPQPNYGYTF. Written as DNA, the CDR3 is TGTGCCTGGAGTCCTCAGCCTAACTATGGCTACACCTTC.

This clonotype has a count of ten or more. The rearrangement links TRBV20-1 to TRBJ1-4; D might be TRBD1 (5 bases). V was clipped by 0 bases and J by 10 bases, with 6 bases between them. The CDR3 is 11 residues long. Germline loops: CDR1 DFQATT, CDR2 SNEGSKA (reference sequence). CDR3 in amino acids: CSARDGGKLFF. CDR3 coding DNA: TGCAGTGCTAGAGACGGGGGAAAACTGTTTTTT.

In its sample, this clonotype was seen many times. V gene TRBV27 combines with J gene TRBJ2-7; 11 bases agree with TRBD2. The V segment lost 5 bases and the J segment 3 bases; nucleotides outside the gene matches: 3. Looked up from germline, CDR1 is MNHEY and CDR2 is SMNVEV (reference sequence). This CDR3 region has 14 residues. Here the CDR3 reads CASSPGTSGYEQYF. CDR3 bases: TGTGCCAGCAGTCCGGGGACTAGCGGCTACGAGCAGTACTTC.

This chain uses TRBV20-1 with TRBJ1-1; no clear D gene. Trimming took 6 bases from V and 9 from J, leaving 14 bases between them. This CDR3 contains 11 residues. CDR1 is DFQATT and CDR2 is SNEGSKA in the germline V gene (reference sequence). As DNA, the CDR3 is TGCAGTGCAGTAGAGATCCCCCAAGCTTTCTTT. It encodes CSAVEIPQAFF.

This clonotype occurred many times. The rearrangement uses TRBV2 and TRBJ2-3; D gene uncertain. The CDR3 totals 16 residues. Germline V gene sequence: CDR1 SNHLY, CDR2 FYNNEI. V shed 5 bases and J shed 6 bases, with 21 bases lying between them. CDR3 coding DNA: TGTGCCAGCAGTACCCGCGAAGGATCGGCTTTGGATACGCAGTATTTT. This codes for CASSTREGSALDTQYF.

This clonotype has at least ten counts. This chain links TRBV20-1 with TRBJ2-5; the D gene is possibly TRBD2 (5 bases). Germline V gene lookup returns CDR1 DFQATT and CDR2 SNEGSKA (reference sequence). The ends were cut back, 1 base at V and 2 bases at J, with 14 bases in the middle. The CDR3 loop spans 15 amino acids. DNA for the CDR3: TGCAGTGCTAGAGTGGCTAGCCACCTTCAAGAGACCCAGTACTTC. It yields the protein CSARVASHLQETQYF.

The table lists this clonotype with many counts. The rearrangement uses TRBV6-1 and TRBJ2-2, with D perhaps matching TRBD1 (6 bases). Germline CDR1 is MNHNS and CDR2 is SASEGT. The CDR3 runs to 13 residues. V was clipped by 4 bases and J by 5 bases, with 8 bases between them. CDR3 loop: CASSATGTGELFF. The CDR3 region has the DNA TGTGCCAGCAGTGCAACAGGGACCGGGGAGCTGTTTTTT.

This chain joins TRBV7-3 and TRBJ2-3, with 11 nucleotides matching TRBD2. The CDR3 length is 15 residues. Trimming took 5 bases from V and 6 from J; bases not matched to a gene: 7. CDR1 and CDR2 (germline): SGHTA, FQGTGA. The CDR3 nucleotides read TGTGCCAGCAGCCGTAGCGGGGGGGCCTTGGATACGCAGTATTTT. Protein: CASSRSGGALDTQYF. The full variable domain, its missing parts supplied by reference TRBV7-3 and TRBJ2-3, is GAGVSQTPSNKVTEKGKYVELRCDPISGHTALYWYRQSLGQGPEFLIYFQGTGAADDSGLPNDRFFAVRPEGSVSTLKIQRTERGDSAVYLCASSRSGGALDTQYFGPGTRLTVL.

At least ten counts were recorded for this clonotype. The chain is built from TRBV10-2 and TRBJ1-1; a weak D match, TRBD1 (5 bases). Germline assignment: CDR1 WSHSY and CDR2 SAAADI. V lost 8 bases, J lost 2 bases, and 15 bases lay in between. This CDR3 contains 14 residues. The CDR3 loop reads CASGGRRDNTEAFF. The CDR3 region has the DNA TGCGCCAGCGGGGGTCGGCGGGACAACACTGAAGCTTTCTTT.

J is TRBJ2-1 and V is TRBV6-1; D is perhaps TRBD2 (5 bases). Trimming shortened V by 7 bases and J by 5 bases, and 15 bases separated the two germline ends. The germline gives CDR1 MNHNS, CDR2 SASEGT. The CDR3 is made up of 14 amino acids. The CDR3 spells CASTQRSLDNEQFF. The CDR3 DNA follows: TGTGCCAGCACCCAGCGGAGCCTCGACAATGAGCAGTTCTTC.

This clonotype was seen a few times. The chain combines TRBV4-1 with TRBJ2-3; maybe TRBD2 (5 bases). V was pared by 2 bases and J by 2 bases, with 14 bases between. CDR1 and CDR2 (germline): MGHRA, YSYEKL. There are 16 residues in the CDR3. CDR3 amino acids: CASSQILVGITDTQYF. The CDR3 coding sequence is TGCGCCAGCAGCCAAATTCTAGTCGGGATCACAGATACGCAGTATTTT.

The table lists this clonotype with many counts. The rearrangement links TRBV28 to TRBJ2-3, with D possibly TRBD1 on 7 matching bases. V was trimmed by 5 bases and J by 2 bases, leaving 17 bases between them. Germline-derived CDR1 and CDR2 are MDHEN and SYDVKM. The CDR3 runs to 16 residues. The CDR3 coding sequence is TGTGCCAGCAGTGGAGGGGCAGGGGGTATCACAGATACGCAGTATTTT. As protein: CASSGGAGGITDTQYF.

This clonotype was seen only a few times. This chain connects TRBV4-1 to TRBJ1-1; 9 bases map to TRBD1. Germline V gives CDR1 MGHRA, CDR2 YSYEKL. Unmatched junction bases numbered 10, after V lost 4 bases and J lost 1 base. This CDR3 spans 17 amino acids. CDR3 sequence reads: CASSPQAADRGNTEAFF. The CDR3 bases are TGCGCCAGCAGCCCGCAAGCTGCGGACAGGGGGAACACTGAAGCTTTCTTT.

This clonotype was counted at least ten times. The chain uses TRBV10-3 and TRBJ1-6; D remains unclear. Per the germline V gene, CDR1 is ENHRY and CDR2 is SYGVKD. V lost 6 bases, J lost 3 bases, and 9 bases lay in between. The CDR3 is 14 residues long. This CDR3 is CAIRRTDYNSPLHF. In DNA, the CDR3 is TGTGCCATCAGGAGGACGGACTATAATTCACCCCTCCACTTT.

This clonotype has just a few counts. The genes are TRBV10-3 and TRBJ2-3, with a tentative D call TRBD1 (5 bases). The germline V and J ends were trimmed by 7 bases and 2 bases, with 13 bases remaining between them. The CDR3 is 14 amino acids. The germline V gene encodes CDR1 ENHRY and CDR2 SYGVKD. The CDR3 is CAIKTGGHTDTQYF. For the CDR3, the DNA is TGTGCCATCAAGACTGGCGGACACACAGATACGCAGTATTTT.

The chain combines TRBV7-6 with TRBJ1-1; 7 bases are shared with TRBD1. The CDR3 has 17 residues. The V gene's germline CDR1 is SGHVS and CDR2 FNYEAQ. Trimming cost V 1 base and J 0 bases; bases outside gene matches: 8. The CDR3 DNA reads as TGTGCCAGCAGCTTAGACGGGTCGACAGGGTTGAACACTGAAGCTTTCTTT. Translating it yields CASSLDGSTGLNTEAFF. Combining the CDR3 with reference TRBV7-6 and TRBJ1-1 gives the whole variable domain GAGVSQSPRYKVTKRGQDVALRCDPISGHVSLYWYRQALGQGPEFLTYFNYEAQQDKSGLPNDRFSAERPEGSISTLTIQRTEQRDSAMYRCASSLDGSTGLNTEAFFGQGTRLTVV.

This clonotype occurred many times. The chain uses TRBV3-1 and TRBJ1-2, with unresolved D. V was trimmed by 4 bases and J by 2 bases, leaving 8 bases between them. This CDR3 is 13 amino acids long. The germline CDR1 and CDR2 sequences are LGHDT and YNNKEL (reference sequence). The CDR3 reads CASSRVINYGYTF. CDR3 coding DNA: TGTGCCAGCAGCCGTGTGATAAACTATGGCTACACCTTC. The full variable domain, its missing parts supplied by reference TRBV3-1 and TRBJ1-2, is DTAVSQTPKYLVTQMGNDKSIKCEQNLGHDTMYWYKQDSKKFLKIMFSYNNKELIINETVPNRFSPKSPDKAHLNLHINSLELGDSAVYFCASSRVINYGYTFGSGTRLTVV.

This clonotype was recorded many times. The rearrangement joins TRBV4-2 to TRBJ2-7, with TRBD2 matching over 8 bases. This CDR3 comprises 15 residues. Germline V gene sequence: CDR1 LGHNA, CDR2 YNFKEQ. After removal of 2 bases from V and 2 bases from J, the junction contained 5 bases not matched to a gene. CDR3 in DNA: TGTGCCAGCAGCCAAACCGGGACTAGTCCCTACGAGCAGTACTTC. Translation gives CASSQTGTSPYEQYF.

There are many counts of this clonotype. CDR3 sequence (DNA): TGTGCCAGCCGAAACCGGGACAGGTACGAGCAGTACTTC. Protein sequence: CASRNRDRYEQYF. The gene calls are TRBV28 and TRBJ2-7, with 8 bases that match TRBD1. J lost 4 bases, V lost 8 bases, and 7 bases had no gene match. Germline V CDR1 and CDR2: MDHEN, SYDVKM. The CDR3 has 13 residues.

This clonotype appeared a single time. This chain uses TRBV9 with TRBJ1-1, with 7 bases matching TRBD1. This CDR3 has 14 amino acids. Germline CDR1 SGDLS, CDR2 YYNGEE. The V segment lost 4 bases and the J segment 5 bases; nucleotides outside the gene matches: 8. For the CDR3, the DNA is TGTGCCAGCAGCCTTAAACAGGGGTGGACTGAAGCTTTCTTT. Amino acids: CASSLKQGWTEAFF. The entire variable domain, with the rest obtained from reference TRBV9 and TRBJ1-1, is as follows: DSGVTQTPKHLITATGQRVTLRCSPRSGDLSVYWYQQSLDQGLQFLIQYYNGEERAKGNILERFSAQQFPDLHSELNLSSLELGDSALYFCASSLKQGWTEAFFGQGTRLTVV.

Here the CDR3 reads CSAREGVKKRHEQYF. The CDR3 nucleotides read TGCAGTGCTAGAGAAGGGGTCAAGAAGAGACACGAGCAGTACTTC. V gene TRBV20-1 combines with J gene TRBJ2-7; TRBD1 might be the D (5 bases). This CDR3 is built from 15 residues. Germline lookup yields CDR1 DFQATT and CDR2 SNEGSKA (reference sequence). Trimming stripped 0 bases from V and 5 bases from J, with 17 bases between.

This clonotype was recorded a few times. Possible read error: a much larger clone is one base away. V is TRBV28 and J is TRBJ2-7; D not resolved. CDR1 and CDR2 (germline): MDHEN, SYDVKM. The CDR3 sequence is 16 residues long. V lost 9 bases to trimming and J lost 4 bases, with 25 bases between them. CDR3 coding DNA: TGTGCCAGTGGGTCCCCGGGCCTCCGATCCACTTACGAGCAGTACTTC. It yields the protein CASGSPGLRSTYEQYF. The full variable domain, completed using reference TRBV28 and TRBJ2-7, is DVKVTQSSRYLVKRTGEKVFLECVQDMDHENMFWYRQDPGLGLRLIYFSYDVKMKEKGDIPEGYSVSREKKERFSLILESASTNQTSMYLCASGSPGLRSTYEQYFGPGTRLTVT.

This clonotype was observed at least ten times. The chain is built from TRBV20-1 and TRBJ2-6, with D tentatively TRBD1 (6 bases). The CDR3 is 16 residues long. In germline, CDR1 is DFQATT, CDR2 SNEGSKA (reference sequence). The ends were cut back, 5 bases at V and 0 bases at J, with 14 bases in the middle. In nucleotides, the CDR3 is TGCAGTGCTCCCGACAGGACCGCCTCTGGGGCCAACGTCCTGACTTTC. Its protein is CSAPDRTASGANVLTF.

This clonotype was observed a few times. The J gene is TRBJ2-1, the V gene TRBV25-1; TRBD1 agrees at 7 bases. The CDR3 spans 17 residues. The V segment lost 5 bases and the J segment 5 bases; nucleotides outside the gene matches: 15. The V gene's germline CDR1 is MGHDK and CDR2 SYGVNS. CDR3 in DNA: TGTGCCAGCAGTCAAGGAAAGGGGGCTGTCGAGGACAATGAGCAGTTCTTC. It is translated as CASSQGKGAVEDNEQFF.

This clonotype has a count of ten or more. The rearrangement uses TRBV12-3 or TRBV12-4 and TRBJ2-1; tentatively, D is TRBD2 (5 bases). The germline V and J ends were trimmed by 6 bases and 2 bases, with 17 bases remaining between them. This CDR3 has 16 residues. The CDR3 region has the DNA TGTGCCAGCAGGCCCATTACTAGTCGTACCTACAATGAGCAGTTCTTC. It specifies CASRPITSRTYNEQFF.

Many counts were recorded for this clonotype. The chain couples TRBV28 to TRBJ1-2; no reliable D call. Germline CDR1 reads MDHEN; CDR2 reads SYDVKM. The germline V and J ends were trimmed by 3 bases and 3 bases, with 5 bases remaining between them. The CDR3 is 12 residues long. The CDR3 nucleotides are TGTGCCAGCAGTTTTGTGGACTATGGCTACACCTTC. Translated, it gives CASSFVDYGYTF.

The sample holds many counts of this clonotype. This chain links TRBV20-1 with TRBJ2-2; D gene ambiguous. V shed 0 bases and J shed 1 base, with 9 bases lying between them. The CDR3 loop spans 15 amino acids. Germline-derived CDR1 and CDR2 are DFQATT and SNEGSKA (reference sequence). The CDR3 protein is CSARDYSLNTGELFF. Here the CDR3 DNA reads TGCAGTGCTAGAGATTACAGCTTGAACACCGGGGAGCTGTTTTTT.